The 32 T cell receptor beta chains reported below all come from one sample, sequenced in a study of blood T cell repertoires in COVID-19. The data were produced by immunoSEQ multiplex PCR, yet TCRdb's version contains in-frame clones alone and is incomplete. The table shows 310,000 or so clones, with just over 85% occurring only once. The sample taken for sequencing was PBMCs or T cells enriched from blood (not recorded which). Every receptor here comes from a woman aged 18-35 years who had recovered from COVID-19.

The J gene is TRBJ1-1, the V gene TRBV10-1; D not resolved. V was clipped by 2 bases and J by 4 bases, with 5 bases between them. CDR3 length equals 12 residues. Per germline, CDR1 WNHNN and CDR2 SYGVQD (reference sequence). The CDR3 sequence: CASSEQATEAFF. Here the CDR3 DNA reads TGCGCCAGCAGTGAGCAGGCCACTGAAGCTTTCTTT.

J is TRBJ2-1 and V is TRBV2, with 11 bases lining up with TRBD2. Germline V gene data show CDR1 as SNHLY and CDR2 as FYNNEI. The CDR3 has 15 residues. Trimming took 3 bases from V and 6 from J; bases not matched to a gene: 4. In DNA form, the CDR3 reads TGTGCCAGCAGTGACAATAGCGGGGGGGTCAATGAGCAGTTCTTC. Protein product: CASSDNSGGVNEQFF.

The J gene is TRBJ1-3, the V gene TRBV5-6, with D unresolved. The CDR3 is made up of 16 amino acids. V was trimmed by 2 bases and J by 4 bases, leaving 16 bases between them. Germline CDR1 is SGHDT and CDR2 is YYEEEE. CDR3 bases: TGTGCCAGCAGCTTTAATTATCCACTACGGGGAAACACCATATATTTT. This encodes CASSFNYPLRGNTIYF.

In DNA form, the CDR3 reads TGTGCCAGCAGCTTAGAAGGACAGGGGATCTATGGCTACACCTTC. This sequence encodes CASSLEGQGIYGYTF. The chain recombines TRBV7-8 with TRBJ1-2, with 9 nucleotides matching TRBD1. The CDR3 runs to 15 residues. CDR1 and CDR2 (germline): SGHVS, FQNEAQ. Germline trimming cut 1 base from V and 4 bases from J; bases unmatched to any gene: 4.

The rearrangement uses TRBV5-1 and TRBJ2-3; the D is unclear. The CDR3 contains 14 residues. Germline assignment: CDR1 SGHRS and CDR2 YFSETQ. With 2 bases removed from V and 2 bases from J, the gap between germline ends came to 9 bases. This chain's CDR3 is CASSFGSPTDTQYF. The CDR3 DNA follows: TGCGCCAGCAGCTTTGGCTCGCCCACAGATACGCAGTATTTT.

In DNA, the CDR3 is TGTGCCAGCAGCCAGCCAGGGGGAGCTAATGAAAAACTGTTTTTT. Translating gives CASSQPGGANEKLFF. The chain uses TRBV3-1 (or the pseudogene TRBV3-2) and TRBJ1-4, with TRBD1 identical over 7 bases. Losses at the gene ends were 3 bases for V and 3 bases for J; bases not matched to a gene: 4. This CDR3 is built from 15 residues. The germline V gene encodes CDR1 LGHDT and CDR2 YNNKEL (reference sequence).

This chain uses TRBV7-9 with TRBJ2-2; 7 nucleotides line up with TRBD2. J lost 2 bases, V lost 5 bases, and 5 bases had no gene match. Germline-derived CDR1 and CDR2 are SEHNR and FQNEAQ (reference sequence). This CDR3 has 15 residues. In DNA, the CDR3 is TGTGCCAGCAGCGCCAGCGGGATAAACACCGGGGAGCTGTTTTTT. It encodes CASSASGINTGELFF.

The chain recombines TRBV19 with TRBJ2-7; TRBD1 agrees at 9 bases. CDR3 size: 14 residues. Trimming at V came to 6 bases and at J to 6 bases, leaving 9 bases not matched to a gene. CDR1 and CDR2 from the germline V gene are LNHDA and SQIVND (reference sequence). Here the CDR3 reads CASRAGTGHGEQYF. The CDR3 region has the DNA TGTGCCAGTAGGGCCGGGACAGGGCACGGCGAGCAGTACTTC.

The rearrangement uses TRBV5-6 and TRBJ1-2; 7 positions match TRBD1. Trimming removed 3 bases from V and 5 bases from J; junction bases left unmatched: 7. CDR1 SGHDT and CDR2 YYEEEE come from the germline V gene. The length of the CDR3 is 14 residues. CDR3 nucleotide sequence: TGTGCCAGCAGCTGGACAGGCGTGATTTATGGCTACACCTTC. Its translation: CASSWTGVIYGYTF.

The CDR3 loop is CAISLKGGPQPQHF. CDR3 nucleotide sequence: TGTGCCATCAGCTTGAAAGGGGGCCCTCAGCCCCAGCATTTT. The V call is TRBV10-3, the J call TRBJ1-5; 7 bases match TRBD1. The CDR3 is 14 amino acids. V shed 6 bases, J shed 6 bases, and the junction held 8 bases outside the gene matches. In germline, CDR1 is ENHRY, CDR2 SYGVKD.

The chain carries TRBV18 and TRBJ2-7; TRBD2 is a possible D gene (6 bases). Germline V lookup: CDR1 KGHSH, CDR2 LQKENI. CDR3 size: 18 residues. V lost 1 base and J lost 1, with 20 bases in between. CDR3 residues: CASSPRRASSLSSYEQYF. CDR3 DNA: TGTGCCAGCTCACCACGGAGGGCTTCGTCCCTATCATCCTACGAGCAGTACTTC.

The genes are TRBV28 and TRBJ2-7, with no clear D. The CDR3 length is 11 residues. V lost 2 bases and J 7 bases, leaving 6 bases between the germline ends. Germline CDR1 and CDR2: MDHEN and SYDVKM. The CDR3 loop is CASSLSLEQYF. CDR3 DNA sequence: TGTGCCAGCAGTTTAAGCTTAGAGCAGTACTTC.

The V call is TRBV18, the J call TRBJ2-1; D is unresolved. CDR1 is KGHSH, CDR2 LQKENI, per germline. The CDR3 runs to 13 residues. Trimming pared 8 bases from V and 0 bases from J, leaving 8 bases between. The chain's CDR3 is CASSRSSYNEQFF. CDR3 in DNA: TGTGCCAGCAGTCGGAGCTCCTACAATGAGCAGTTCTTC.

The chain is built from TRBV5-1 and TRBJ2-3; 8 bases match TRBD2. The CDR3 contains 16 residues. J was trimmed by 6 bases and V by 0 bases; bases with no gene match: 9. Germline CDR1 SGHRS, CDR2 YFSETQ. CDR3: CASSLDGTRGVDTQYF. The CDR3 DNA follows: TGCGCCAGCAGCTTGGATGGGACTAGAGGCGTCGATACGCAGTATTTT.

This chain connects TRBV9 to TRBJ1-2, with D maybe TRBD1 (6 bases). Trimming shortened V by 0 bases and J by 8 bases, and 11 bases separated the two germline ends. This CDR3 spans 13 amino acids. Germline CDR1 and CDR2: SGDLS and YYNGEE. CDR3 sequence: CASSVVGARGYTF. In nucleotides, the CDR3 is TGTGCCAGCAGCGTAGTGGGGGCTAGAGGCTACACCTTC.

The rearrangement links TRBV28 to TRBJ2-7; TRBD1 is a possible D gene (7 bases). Germline assignment: CDR1 MDHEN and CDR2 SYDVKM. Trimming removed 2 bases from V and 3 bases from J, with 14 bases in between. The CDR3 is 15 residues long. DNA of the CDR3: TGTGCCAGCAGTTTAGGGCAGGGGGACTTCTACGAGCAGTACTTC. It translates to CASSLGQGDFYEQYF.

This clone was seen only once. The chain recombines TRBV6-5 with TRBJ1-2, with 7 positions matching TRBD1. V trimming: 6 bases; J trimming: 5 bases; junction bases outside the gene matches: 6. From germline, CDR1 is MNHEY and CDR2 SVGAGI. The CDR3 sequence is 13 residues long. CDR3 sequence: CASRPGTDYGYTF. DNA for the CDR3: TGTGCCAGCAGGCCCGGGACAGATTATGGCTACACCTTC.

V and J are TRBV19 and TRBJ2-5, with TRBD1 matching over 11 bases. The V gene end was trimmed by 5 bases and the J gene end by 3 bases; junction bases not matched to a gene: 5. CDR3 length: 15 amino acids. Per the germline V gene, CDR1 is LNHDA and CDR2 is SQIVND (reference sequence). Written as DNA, the CDR3 is TGTGCCAGTAGTTCCGGGACAGGGGGAAAAGAGACCCAGTACTTC. Protein: CASSSGTGGKETQYF.

The chain is built from TRBV29-1 and TRBJ1-5, with TRBD1 matching over 10 bases. Germline values: CDR1 SQVTM, CDR2 ANQGSEA. The CDR3 covers 13 residues. V dropped 6 bases and J dropped 3; count of bases not matched to a gene: 2. This CDR3 reads CSVTGGNNQPQHF. The CDR3 coding sequence is TGCAGCGTGACAGGGGGCAACAATCAGCCCCAGCATTTT.

The chain employs TRBV5-1 and TRBJ1-4; the D is unclear. Looked up from germline, CDR1 is SGHRS and CDR2 is YFSETQ. There are 13 residues in the CDR3. Trimming pared 4 bases from V and 8 bases from J, leaving 12 bases between. The CDR3 is CASSPAEEEKLFF. The CDR3 DNA is TGCGCCAGCAGCCCCGCAGAGGAGGAAAAACTGTTTTTT.

The rearrangement joins TRBV30 to TRBJ1-1; D call uncertain. Germline lookup yields CDR1 GTSNPN and CDR2 SVGIG (reference sequence). The V end lost 1 base, the J end lost 3 bases, and 21 bases lay between the germline ends. The CDR3 is 17 amino acids. CDR3 sequence reads: CAWSELRFVQPYTEAFF. The CDR3 DNA reads as TGTGCCTGGAGTGAGCTGAGGTTCGTTCAACCTTACACTGAAGCTTTCTTT. The complete variable domain, with remaining parts taken from reference TRBV30 and TRBJ1-1, reads SQTIHQWPATLVQPVGSPLSLECTVEGTSNPNLYWYRQAAGRGLQLLFYSVGIGQISSEVPQNLSASRPQDRQFILSSKKLLLSDSGFYLCAWSELRFVQPYTEAFFGQGTRLTVV.

The chain combines TRBV13 with TRBJ2-1, with 8 nucleotides matching TRBD1. This CDR3 contains 16 residues. From germline, CDR1 is PRHDT and CDR2 FYEKMQ (reference sequence). The J segment lost 3 bases and the V segment lost 5 bases, leaving 9 bases of the junction unmatched. The CDR3 DNA reads TGTGCCAGCAGCCCCCCCGGACAGGGATACTACAATGAGCAGTTCTTC. It codes for CASSPPGQGYYNEQFF.

V usage is TRBV7-9 and J usage is TRBJ2-1, with a tentative D call TRBD1 (6 bases). There are 17 residues in the CDR3. Per germline, CDR1 SEHNR and CDR2 FQNEAQ (reference sequence). The V and J ends lost 1 base and 4 bases respectively, with 17 bases between them. In DNA form, the CDR3 reads TGTGCCAGCAGCTTAGGCCCCCCAGGGGCTAGTTACAATGAGCAGTTCTTC. This codes for CASSLGPPGASYNEQFF.

This chain connects TRBV28 to TRBJ2-5; TRBD2 matches 14 bases. The ends lost 2 bases at V and 5 bases at J; junction bases unmatched: 10. This CDR3 region has 18 residues. Germline CDR1 reads MDHEN; CDR2 reads SYDVKM. The CDR3 region has the DNA TGTGCCAGCAGTTTAAGGGGGGGGACTAGCGGGAGCGGGGAGACCCAGTACTTC. It yields the protein CASSLRGGTSGSGETQYF.

CDR3 DNA: TGTGCCAGCAGTTGGGCCCAGAACTCCTACGAGCAGTACTTC. Translating gives CASSWAQNSYEQYF. This sequence joins TRBV28 and TRBJ2-7; D gene uncertain. Germline CDR1 is MDHEN and CDR2 is SYDVKM. Trimming took off 4 bases at V and 0 bases at J, with 10 bases between the two ends. CDR3 length equals 14 residues.

This clone showed up just a few times. This chain connects TRBV13 to TRBJ1-5, with D possibly TRBD1 on 6 matching bases. This CDR3 has 14 residues. Germline assignment: CDR1 PRHDT and CDR2 FYEKMQ (reference sequence). Trimming removed 4 bases at V and 5 bases at J, with 12 bases between. This chain's CDR3 is CASSSQGRDQPQHF. The DNA of the CDR3 is TGTGCCAGCAGCTCACAGGGAAGGGATCAGCCCCAGCATTTT.

The gene calls are TRBV5-4 and TRBJ1-6; weak D call: TRBD1 (5 bases). The length of the CDR3 is 16 residues. Trimming shortened V by 0 bases and J by 6 bases, and 13 bases separated the two germline ends. The germline CDR1 and CDR2 sequences are SGHNT and YYREEE (reference sequence). CDR3 residues: CASSLGGPSPNSPLHF. For the CDR3, the DNA is TGTGCCAGCAGCTTGGGGGGCCCTTCCCCTAATTCACCCCTCCACTTT.

The chain uses TRBV18 and TRBJ2-1; D is ambiguous. CDR3 size: 14 residues. Per germline, CDR1 KGHSH and CDR2 LQKENI. Trimming pared 0 bases from V and 5 bases from J, leaving 8 bases between. As DNA, the CDR3 is TGTGCCAGCTCACCACCGGCTACTAACAATGAGCAGTTCTTC. Translating gives CASSPPATNNEQFF.

The chain uses TRBV28 and TRBJ2-6, with a possible D match to TRBD2 (6 bases). Trimming took 3 bases from V and 0 from J, leaving 9 bases between them. The CDR3 sequence is 16 residues long. Per germline, CDR1 MDHEN and CDR2 SYDVKM. In DNA form, the CDR3 reads TGTGCCAGCAGTTTGGGGGGACTCTCTGGGGCCAACGTCCTGACTTTC. As protein: CASSLGGLSGANVLTF.

The chain uses TRBV19 and TRBJ1-1, with D perhaps matching TRBD1 (6 bases). The germline CDR1 and CDR2 sequences are LNHDA and SQIVND (reference sequence). The V end was cut by 5 bases, the J end by 6 bases, with 13 bases between. The CDR3 totals 13 residues. The CDR3 here is CASSAYRDAEAFF. CDR3 DNA sequence: TGTGCCAGTAGTGCATACAGGGACGCTGAAGCTTTCTTT.

A single count supports this clone. The gene calls are TRBV5-4 and TRBJ2-2; D is possibly TRBD2 (7 bases). V was clipped by 0 bases and J by 6 bases, with 12 bases between them. CDR1 and CDR2 from the germline V gene are SGHNT and YYREEE (reference sequence). The CDR3 is 15 amino acids. The CDR3 loop is CASSLAGGRAGELFF. The CDR3, as DNA: TGTGCCAGCAGCTTGGCCGGGGGGCGCGCCGGGGAGCTGTTTTTT.

The genes are TRBV10-3 and TRBJ1-1; D gene uncertain. Looked up from germline, CDR1 is ENHRY and CDR2 is SYGVKD. The CDR3 length is 12 residues. V dropped 5 bases and J dropped 7 bases, with 11 bases sitting between them. CDR3 protein: CAISNGGVEAFF. The CDR3 DNA follows: TGTGCCATCAGTAATGGCGGGGTTGAAGCTTTCTTT.